The 22 T cell receptor beta chains presented below share a single source sample, sequenced in a study of monozygotic twins with inflammatory bowel disease. TCRdb re-called the 5' RACE reads; every CDR3 protein appears as one record, without DNA. The sample's table shows a few hundred thousand distinct CDR3 sequences. What was sequenced was blood. The receptors were gathered from a human donor with ulcerative colitis or Crohn's disease, or a healthy co-twin of an affected twin (not recorded which).

The chain recombines TRBV7-9 with TRBJ2-1; there is no DNA to check the TCRdb D call of TRBD1. The CDR3 extends over 16 amino acids. The germline gives CDR1 SEHNR, CDR2 FQNEAQ (reference sequence). CDR3: CASSQTGAQLYNEQFF.

V usage is TRBV4-1 and J usage is TRBJ2-7; the TRBD1 assignment by TCRdb is unverifiable without DNA. The CDR3 extends over 16 amino acids. Germline V gene lookup returns CDR1 MGHRA and CDR2 YSYEKL. The CDR3 spells CASSQGEEQVTYEQYF.

This chain joins TRBV12-3 or TRBV12-4 and TRBJ1-4; absent DNA, TCRdb's TRBD1 call cannot be checked. This CDR3 has 16 amino acids. The CDR3 sequence: CASSPGTGLSNEELFF.

V gene TRBV6-2 or TRBV6-3 combines with J gene TRBJ2-5; TCRdb reports TRBD2, a call that lacks DNA to check it against. CDR1 MNHEY and CDR2 SVGEGT come from the germline V gene. The CDR3 is made up of 13 amino acids. The CDR3 loop reads CARRTSGGETQYF.

The chain combines TRBV6-1 with TRBJ2-7. CDR1 and CDR2 from the germline V gene are MNHNS and SASEGT. The CDR3 contains 16 residues. Here the CDR3 reads CASSEGRSSFSYEQYF.

The genes are TRBV12-3 or TRBV12-4 and TRBJ1-1; TCRdb designates TRBD1, a call that cannot be tested without DNA. The CDR3 is made up of 16 amino acids. This CDR3 is CASSLGWAFGNTEAFF.

The genes are TRBV6-5 and TRBJ2-3; without DNA, the TCRdb call of TRBD2 cannot be checked. Germline CDR1 and CDR2: MNHEY and SVGAGI. There are 16 residues in the CDR3. This CDR3 reads CASSNLGLAGGDTQYF.

This sequence joins TRBV9 and TRBJ1-4; TCRdb's D call of TRBD1 is untestable without DNA. CDR1 is SGDLS, CDR2 YYNGEE, per germline. The CDR3 is 14 residues long. The CDR3: CASSRQTTNEKLFF.

The rearrangement uses TRBV12-3 or TRBV12-4 and TRBJ2-2. The CDR3 spans 12 residues. The CDR3 loop is CASISFTGELFF.

The CDR3 loop reads CATLRGSTDTQYF. V is TRBV7-2 and J is TRBJ2-3; TCRdb names TRBD1, which stays unverified in the absence of DNA. Germline values: CDR1 SGHTA, CDR2 FQGNSA. The CDR3 is made up of 13 amino acids.

This chain uses TRBV12-3 or TRBV12-4 with TRBJ2-6; there is no DNA to check the TCRdb D call of TRBD1. This CDR3 is built from 18 residues. The CDR3 protein is CASSSTGFGISGANVLTF.

The CDR3 is CASRAFGRGTGELFF. The J gene is TRBJ2-2, the V gene TRBV6-1; as DNA is missing, the TRBD1 call by TCRdb cannot be tested. Germline V CDR1 and CDR2: MNHNS, SASEGT. The CDR3 spans 15 residues.

V gene TRBV27 combines with J gene TRBJ2-1. The CDR3 spans 14 residues. CDR1 MNHEY and CDR2 SMNVEV come from the germline V gene (reference sequence). CDR3 protein: CASSLAGSYNEQFF.

This chain links TRBV5-1 with TRBJ2-7; TCRdb's assignment of TRBD2 cannot be checked, as there is no DNA. Germline-derived CDR1 and CDR2 are SGHRS and YFSETQ. CDR3 length: 14 residues. The CDR3: CASSRDAGHYEQYF.

This sequence joins TRBV5-6 and TRBJ2-7; the D call of TRBD1 rests on TCRdb alone, since no DNA is present to check it. The CDR3 covers 14 residues. From germline, CDR1 is SGHDT and CDR2 YYEEEE. The CDR3 loop is CASSFRTGGAEQYF.

The rearrangement uses TRBV13 and TRBJ2-7. Germline V CDR1 and CDR2: PRHDT, FYEKMQ (reference sequence). This CDR3 spans 13 amino acids. CDR3 loop: CASSSESSYEQYF.

The rearrangement uses TRBV6-1 and TRBJ2-1; the TCRdb call, TRBD2, lacks DNA for checking. This CDR3 spans 17 amino acids. The germline gives CDR1 MNHNS, CDR2 SASEGT. CDR3 sequence reads: CASSEAASGGAYNEQFF.

The rearrangement uses TRBV18 and TRBJ2-5. The CDR3 runs 13 residues. CDR1 is KGHSH, CDR2 LQKENI, per germline. CDR3 sequence: CASSPNRQETQYF.

V usage is TRBV3-1 and J usage is TRBJ1-2; there is no DNA to check the TCRdb D call of TRBD1. Germline CDR1 reads LGHDT; CDR2 reads YNNKEL (reference sequence). The length of the CDR3 is 13 residues. CDR3: CASSQGGNYGYTF.

The V and J genes are TRBV19 and TRBJ1-6; the TRBD1 assignment by TCRdb is unverifiable without DNA. The CDR3 sequence is 12 residues long. Germline V CDR1 and CDR2: LNHDA, SQIVND (reference sequence). The CDR3 reads CAGNTGLQPLHF.

V and J are TRBV5-1 and TRBJ1-6. Germline V gene data show CDR1 as SGHRS and CDR2 as YFSETQ. The CDR3 sequence is 16 residues long. The CDR3 reads CASSPQWDSYNSPLHF.

V gene TRBV6-6 combines with J gene TRBJ1-6; as DNA is missing, the TRBD1 call by TCRdb cannot be tested. Looked up from germline, CDR1 is MNHNY and CDR2 is SVGAGI (reference sequence). The CDR3 runs 14 residues. CDR3 sequence: CASSILGTGTPLHF.